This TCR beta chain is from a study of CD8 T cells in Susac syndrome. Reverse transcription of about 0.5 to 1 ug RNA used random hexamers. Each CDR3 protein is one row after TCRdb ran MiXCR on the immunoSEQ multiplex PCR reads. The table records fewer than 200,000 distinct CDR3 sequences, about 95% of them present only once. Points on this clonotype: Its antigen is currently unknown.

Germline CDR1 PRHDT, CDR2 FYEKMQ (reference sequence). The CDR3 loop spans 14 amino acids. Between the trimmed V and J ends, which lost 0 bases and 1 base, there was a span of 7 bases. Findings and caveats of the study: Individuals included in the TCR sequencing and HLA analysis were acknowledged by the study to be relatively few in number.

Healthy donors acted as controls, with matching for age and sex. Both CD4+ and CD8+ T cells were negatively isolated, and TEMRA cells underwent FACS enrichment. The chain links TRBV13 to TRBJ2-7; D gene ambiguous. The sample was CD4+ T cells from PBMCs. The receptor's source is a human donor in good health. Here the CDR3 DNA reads TGTGCCAGCAGCTTAGGCCCAAGATCCTACGAGCAGTACTTC. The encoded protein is CASSLGPRSYEQYF. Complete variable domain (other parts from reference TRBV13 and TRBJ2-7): AAGVIQSPRHLIKEKRETATLKCYPIPRHDTVYWYQQGPGQDPQFLISFYEKMQSDKGSIPDRFSAQQFSDYHSELNMSSLELGDSALYFCASSLGPRSYEQYFGPGTRLTVT.